The 17 T cell receptor beta chains listed next were all sequenced from one sample in a study of blood T cell repertoires in COVID-19. The method was immunoSEQ multiplex PCR; TCRdb's version includes in-frame clones alone and lacks a portion of them. The sample shows hundreds of thousands of clones, around 87% of them seen only once. The sample comprised PBMCs or T cells enriched from blood (not recorded which). The receptors were gathered from a man aged 18 to 29 who had recovered from COVID-19.

The CDR3 nucleotides read TGTGCCAGCAGCCCGCCGCAGGGCAGGGCACTCTACGAGCAGTACTTC. Protein: CASSPPQGRALYEQYF. The chain has TRBV7-9 and TRBJ2-7; D might be TRBD1 (5 bases). The CDR3 is made up of 16 amino acids. Looked up from germline, CDR1 is SEHNR and CDR2 is FQNEAQ (reference sequence). Trimming cost V 5 bases and J 3 bases, with 20 bases left between them.

The chain has TRBV28 and TRBJ2-1, with TRBD1 identical over 10 bases. CDR3 length equals 16 residues. The germline V gene encodes CDR1 MDHEN and CDR2 SYDVKM. J was trimmed by 8 bases and V by 1 base; bases with no gene match: 8. The CDR3 nucleotides read TGTGCCAGCAGTTTATTGCCGGGACAGGGGATCGATGAGCAGTTCTTC. Residues: CASSLLPGQGIDEQFF. Using reference TRBV28 and TRBJ2-1 for the parts outside the CDR3, the full variable domain is DVKVTQSSRYLVKRTGEKVFLECVQDMDHENMFWYRQDPGLGLRLIYFSYDVKMKEKGDIPEGYSVSREKKERFSLILESASTNQTSMYLCASSLLPGQGIDEQFFGPGTRLTVL.

The J gene is TRBJ2-5, the V gene TRBV5-1, with unresolved D. Germline V CDR1 and CDR2: SGHRS, YFSETQ. The V end was cut by 4 bases, the J end by 2 bases, with 3 bases between. CDR3 length equals 11 residues. The CDR3 DNA follows: TGCGCCAGCAGCCAACAAGAGACCCAGTACTTC. It specifies CASSQQETQYF.

J is TRBJ1-1 and V is TRBV6-5, with D unresolved. The CDR3 runs to 14 residues. CDR1 and CDR2 from the germline V gene are MNHEY and SVGAGI. V lost 0 bases and J 4 bases, leaving 9 bases between the germline ends. In nucleotides, the CDR3 is TGTGCCAGCAGTTACTCGACGGGGAGCACTGAAGCTTTCTTT. Translated: CASSYSTGSTEAFF.

This chain uses TRBV11-2 with TRBJ2-7, with 9 bases matching TRBD2. CDR1 and CDR2 (germline): SGHAT, FQNNGV. CDR3 length: 14 residues. V gave up 5 bases and J gave up 6 bases; unmatched junction bases: 8. CDR3 loop: CASSLSGSHREQYF. Here the CDR3 DNA reads TGTGCCAGCAGCCTTAGCGGGAGTCACCGCGAGCAGTACTTC. The full variable domain, its missing parts supplied by reference TRBV11-2 and TRBJ2-7, is EAGVAQSPRYKIIEKRQSVAFWCNPISGHATLYWYQQILGQGPKLLIQFQNNGVVDDSQLPKDRFSAERLKGVDSTLKIQPAKLEDSAVYLCASSLSGSHREQYFGPGTRLTVT.

This chain links TRBV28 with TRBJ1-1, with a tentative D call TRBD1 (5 bases). V shed 6 bases and J shed 5 bases, with 19 bases lying between them. CDR3 length equals 15 residues. CDR1 and CDR2 from the germline V gene are MDHEN and SYDVKM. The CDR3 reads CASSPPHYGTTEAFF. The DNA of the CDR3 is TGTGCCAGCAGCCCCCCTCACTACGGGACTACTGAAGCTTTCTTT.

V is TRBV11-3 and J is TRBJ2-1, with 9 bases identical to TRBD2. Trimming removed 4 bases from V and 4 bases from J; junction bases left unmatched: 11. Germline V CDR1 and CDR2: SGHNT, YENEEA. This CDR3 has 17 residues. CDR3: CASSSIAGVGSYNEQFF. The CDR3 nucleotides are TGTGCCAGCAGCTCCATAGCGGGAGTAGGGTCGTACAATGAGCAGTTCTTC.

The chain employs TRBV19 and TRBJ2-1; TRBD2 might be the D (6 bases). Trimming left V 3 bases short and J 5 bases short, with 17 bases between. Germline V gene sequence: CDR1 LNHDA, CDR2 SQIVND (reference sequence). The CDR3 is 16 residues long. CDR3 sequence reads: CASSIFSSRDNNEQFF. DNA for the CDR3: TGTGCCAGTAGTATTTTTAGCTCGCGGGATAACAATGAGCAGTTCTTC.

The chain carries TRBV12-3 or TRBV12-4 and TRBJ1-6, with D hard to call. Trimming removed 4 bases from V and 15 bases from J, with 13 bases in between. This CDR3 region has 12 residues. Here the CDR3 DNA reads TGTGCCAGCAGTTATCAATCTAGTCACCTCCACTTT. This gives the protein CASSYQSSHLHF.

The rearrangement uses TRBV30 and TRBJ1-5; D is ambiguous. The V gene's germline CDR1 is GTSNPN and CDR2 SVGIG (reference sequence). The CDR3 extends over 14 amino acids. V was cut by 6 bases and J by 0 bases, with 12 bases left in between. The CDR3 bases are TGTGCCTGCCTCAGCGGCTCTAGCAATCAGCCCCAGCATTTT. The encoded protein is CACLSGSSNQPQHF.

The chain has TRBV2 and TRBJ2-3; 12 positions agree with TRBD2. Germline V gene data show CDR1 as SNHLY and CDR2 as FYNNEI. Unmatched junction bases numbered 6, after V lost 4 bases and J lost 4 bases. The CDR3 contains 16 residues. The CDR3 loop is CASSAGLAGEADTQYF. In DNA form, the CDR3 reads TGTGCCAGCAGTGCGGGACTAGCGGGTGAGGCAGATACGCAGTATTTT.

CDR3 bases: TGTGCCAGCAGTTACTCTGGGAGGCACAATCAGCCCCAGCATTTT. It codes for CASSYSGRHNQPQHF. The chain combines TRBV6-5 with TRBJ1-5; D not resolved. The CDR3 contains 15 residues. The V and J ends lost 0 bases and 3 bases respectively, with 9 bases between them. Germline V gives CDR1 MNHEY, CDR2 SVGAGI.

This rearrangement joins TRBV10-3 to TRBJ2-7, with TRBD1 matching 9 bases. Per the germline V gene, CDR1 is ENHRY and CDR2 is SYGVKD. The CDR3 spans 16 residues. With 0 bases clipped from V and 6 bases from J, the junction kept 9 bases outside the gene matches. The CDR3 DNA is TGTGCCATCAGTGAGTCAGGAGGGACAGGGTCGGGCGAGCAGTACTTC. It specifies CAISESGGTGSGEQYF.

The DNA of the CDR3 is TGTGCCAGTAGTTCCGACAGCTTTGAGCAGTTCTTC. Encoded protein: CASSSDSFEQFF. The chain couples TRBV19 to TRBJ2-1; maybe TRBD1 (5 bases). The length of the CDR3 is 12 residues. The V and J ends lost 5 bases and 9 bases respectively, with 11 bases between them. Germline values: CDR1 LNHDA, CDR2 SQIVND (reference sequence).

The chain uses TRBV6-5 and TRBJ1-6; D remains ambiguous. CDR1 is MNHEY and CDR2 is SVGAGI in the germline V gene. The CDR3 loop spans 13 amino acids. Trimming took 0 bases from V and 14 from J, leaving 11 bases between them. CDR3 bases: TGTGCCAGCAGTTACTCGTGGCGGGCCACCCTCCACTTT. It specifies CASSYSWRATLHF.

This clone was seen a single time. The chain is built from TRBV12-5 and TRBJ1-2; D remains unclear. The V end was cut by 9 bases, the J end by 9 bases, with 29 bases between. The CDR3 spans 16 residues. Germline V gene sequence: CDR1 LGHNT, CDR2 FRNRAP. The CDR3, as DNA: TGTGCTAGAACTCATGGGCAGCTGCTATTAAGGTCGCGCTACACCTTC. It is translated as CARTHGQLLLRSRYTF.

The rearrangement links TRBV2 to TRBJ2-1, with unresolved D. Germline CDR1 is SNHLY and CDR2 is FYNNEI. Trimming stripped 7 bases from V and 10 bases from J, with 11 bases between. The CDR3 sequence is 11 residues long. Here the CDR3 DNA reads TGTGCCAGCAAGCCCTTACTAGAGCAGTTCTTC. Translating it yields CASKPLLEQFF.